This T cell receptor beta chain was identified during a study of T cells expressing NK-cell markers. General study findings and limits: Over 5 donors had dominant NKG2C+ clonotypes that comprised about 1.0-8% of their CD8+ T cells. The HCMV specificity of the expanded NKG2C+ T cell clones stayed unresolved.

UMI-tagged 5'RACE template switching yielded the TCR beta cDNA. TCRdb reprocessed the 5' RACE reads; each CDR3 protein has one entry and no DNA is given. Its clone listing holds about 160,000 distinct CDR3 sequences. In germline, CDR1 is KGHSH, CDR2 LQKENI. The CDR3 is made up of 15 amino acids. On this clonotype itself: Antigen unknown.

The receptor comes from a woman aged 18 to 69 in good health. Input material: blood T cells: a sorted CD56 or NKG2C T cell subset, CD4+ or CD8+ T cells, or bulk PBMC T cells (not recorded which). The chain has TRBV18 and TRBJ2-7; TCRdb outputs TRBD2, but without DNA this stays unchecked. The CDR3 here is CASSPRGTSSYEQYF.